These T cell receptor beta chains were read from a single sample in a study of T cells in Graves' hyperthyroidism and ophthalmopathy. TCRdb analysed the multiplex PCR reads with MiXCR anew, one entry per CDR3 protein. Of about 200,000 distinct CDR3 sequences detected, 17% appear once; the ten largest clones hold 40% to 65%. Sequencing used blood. The receptor set was obtained from a woman aged 45-65 years with Graves' hyperthyroidism. Each CDR3 is given with its conserved first and last residue. Fields, in order: J gene, V gene, D gene, clone size, CDR3 protein, CDR3 DNA. A D gene is named only where the DNA matches it firmly. Size is stated for part of the rows, as once, few or many counts, or as a class when the clone is expanded.

TRBJ1-1 TRBV5-1 . many CASSLGHNTEAFF TGCGCCAGCAGCTTGGGACACAACACTGAAGCTTTCTTT
TRBJ1-5 TRBV15 . few CATSRGVSPSNQPQHF TGTGCCACCAGCAGAGGGGTGTCCCCTAGCAATCAGCCCCAGCATTTT
TRBJ1-4 TRBV19 . few CASSISGAGEKLFF TGTGCCAGTAGTATATCAGGAGCAGGGGAAAAACTGTTTTTT
TRBJ2-1 TRBV9 . many CASGRASYEQFF TGTGCCAGCGGCAGGGCTTCGTATGAGCAGTTCTTC
TRBJ1-5 TRBV20-1 TRBD1 many CSAPGQGNQPQHF TGCAGTGCTCCTGGACAGGGAAACCAGCCCCAGCATTTT
TRBJ1-5 TRBV20-1 . . CSARRGLRDQPQHF TGCAGTGCTAGGAGGGGGTTGAGGGATCAGCCCCAGCATTTT
TRBJ2-1 TRBV28 . many CASSPQDYQFF TGTGCCAGCAGTCCTCAGGATTACCAGTTCTTC
TRBJ2-3 TRBV5-1 . few CASSLGHNTDTQYF TGCGCCAGCAGCTTAGGACATAACACAGATACGCAGTATTTT
TRBJ1-2 TRBV28 . many CASSAPGAVPGGYTF TGTGCCAGCAGTGCCCCCGGAGCGGTTCCTGGTGGCTACACCTTC
TRBJ2-2 TRBV6-2/TRBV6-3 . . CASSYSIQNTGELFF TGTGCCAGCAGTTACTCGATCCAGAACACCGGGGAGCTGTTTTTT
TRBJ2-3 TRBV30 . many CAWSVDSTDTQYF TGTGCCTGGAGTGTTGACAGCACAGATACGCAGTATTTT
TRBJ2-5 TRBV6-2/TRBV6-3 . . CASSRGTDQETQYF TGTGCCAGCAGCCGCGGGACAGACCAAGAGACCCAGTACTTC
TRBJ2-1 TRBV27 . many CASSLMGHSYNEQFF TGTGCCAGCAGTTTAATGGGCCACTCCTACAATGAGCAGTTCTTC
TRBJ2-1 TRBV11-2 . many CASSPPPDRISGEQFF TGTGCCAGCAGCCCCCCCCCTGACAGGATTTCCGGTGAGCAGTTCTTC
TRBJ1-4 TRBV3-1 TRBD1 few CASSHDPGTGDEKLFF TGTGCCAGCAGTCACGATCCCGGGACAGGGGATGAAAAACTGTTTTTT
TRBJ2-2 TRBV28 TRBD2 few CASSQSGRAGGELFF TGTGCCAGCAGTCAAAGCGGGAGGGCCGGCGGGGAGCTGTTTTTT
TRBJ1-5 TRBV7-2 . . CASSFLGYSNQPQHF TGTGCCAGCAGCTTCCTGGGGTATAGCAATCAGCCCCAGCATTTT
TRBJ1-1 TRBV19 . many CASSMARVSRYPEAFF TGTGCCAGTAGTATGGCCCGCGTTTCCCGGTACCCTGAAGCTTTCTTT
TRBJ2-1 TRBV6-5 . few CASSRTATSSYNEQFF TGTGCCAGCTCTCGGACAGCAACGAGCTCCTACAATGAGCAGTTCTTC
TRBJ2-1 TRBV7-3 TRBD2 many CASSTSGSSYNEQFF TGTGCCAGCAGCACGAGCGGGAGTTCCTACAATGAGCAGTTCTTC
TRBJ2-6 TRBV28 . . CASTQGGDGANVLTF TGTGCCAGCACCCAGGGGGGGGACGGGGCCAACGTCCTGACTTTC
TRBJ2-3 TRBV12-3/TRBV12-4 TRBD2 . CASSLWGLVLSGDTQYF TGTGCCAGCAGTTTATGGGGACTAGTTCTTTCCGGAGATACGCAGTATTTT